These 30 T cell receptor beta chains were sequenced from one sample in a study of identical twins. TCRdb reprocessed the 5' RACE reads via MiXCR and lists one record per CDR3 protein. The sample shows 500,000 or so distinct CDR3 sequences, 14% of them seen only once. These sequences were also reported in another study, on yellow fever vaccine responses in identical twins.

The sample comprised CD4+ T cells sorted from blood. Receptors originate from a woman aged 18-35 years in good health.

In its sample, this clonotype was seen many times. V is TRBV20-1 and J is TRBJ2-7; no definite D call. The length of the CDR3 is 16 residues. Germline V gene sequence: CDR1 DFQATT, CDR2 SNEGSKA (reference sequence). CDR3 sequence: CNTGTKSLSDSYEQYF. The CDR3 DNA follows: TGCAACACCGGTACTAAGAGTCTCAGCGACTCCTACGAGCAGTACTTC.

This clonotype was detected only a few times. The chain links TRBV14 to TRBJ2-1; 13 bases match TRBD2. Trimming removed 2 bases from V and 11 bases from J; junction bases left unmatched: 9. The germline gives CDR1 SGHDN, CDR2 FVKESK. The CDR3 loop spans 16 amino acids. The CDR3 loop is CASSQYTSGGAGKQFF. The DNA of the CDR3 is TGTGCCAGCAGCCAATATACTAGCGGGGGGGCCGGTAAGCAGTTCTTC.

Notes on this clonotype: A much larger clonotype is one base distant, so this may be a read error. The chain recombines TRBV7-9 with TRBJ2-7; 8 nucleotides match TRBD2. V lost 6 bases, J lost 3 bases, and 16 bases stayed unmatched. CDR3 size: 17 residues. The germline V gene encodes CDR1 SEHNR and CDR2 FQNEAQ (reference sequence). CDR3 loop: CASSSTTELAEYYEQYF. CDR3 in DNA: TGTGCCAGCAGTTCAACCACGGAACTAGCGGAGTACTACGAGCAGTACTTC.

This clonotype was detected only a few times. The genes are TRBV5-6 and TRBJ2-5, with D possibly matching TRBD2 (6 bases). This CDR3 has 16 residues. V was trimmed by 3 bases and J by 3 bases, leaving 18 bases between them. CDR1 and CDR2 from the germline V gene are SGHDT and YYEEEE. The CDR3 loop reads CASSSLGGLNKETQYF. In DNA, the CDR3 is TGTGCCAGCAGCTCCTTGGGGGGACTGAATAAAGAGACCCAGTACTTC.

The V call is TRBV25-1, the J call TRBJ2-7, with D uncertain. This CDR3 contains 12 residues. The V and J ends lost 6 bases and 4 bases respectively, with 10 bases between them. Germline CDR1 reads MGHDK; CDR2 reads SYGVNS. The CDR3 DNA sequence: TGTGCCAGCAGGGTGGGGTTATACGAGCAGTACTTC. Protein sequence: CASRVGLYEQYF.

This rearrangement joins TRBV12-3 or TRBV12-4 to TRBJ2-7; TRBD1 matches at 7 bases. The CDR3 spans 16 residues. The V segment lost 4 bases and the J segment 0 bases; nucleotides outside the gene matches: 9. The DNA of the CDR3 is TGTGCCAGCAGTTCGGCACGTCCAGGGGGCTCCTACGAGCAGTACTTC. Encoded protein: CASSSARPGGSYEQYF.

V usage is TRBV12-3 or TRBV12-4 and J usage is TRBJ2-1; D gene uncertain. The CDR3 consists of 15 residues. The V gene lost 5 bases and the J gene lost 0 bases, with 11 bases spanning the gap. CDR3 in DNA: TGTGCCAGCAGTCGGACGGAGAGCTCCTACAATGAGCAGTTCTTC. Its translation: CASSRTESSYNEQFF.

The CDR3 nucleotides are TGTGCCAGCAGAGGGGGGAGGAGGGACAGGTACACAGATACGCAGTATTTT. As protein: CASRGGRRDRYTDTQYF. V is TRBV28 and J is TRBJ2-3, with 8 bases matching TRBD1. CDR3 size: 17 residues. V shed 6 bases and J 2 bases; nucleotides not matched to a gene: 13. Germline loops: CDR1 MDHEN, CDR2 SYDVKM.

This clonotype was observed a few times. This chain joins TRBV5-1 and TRBJ2-1, with D unclear. The germline V and J ends were trimmed by 6 bases and 6 bases, with 10 bases remaining between them. The CDR3 loop spans 12 amino acids. Germline V gene sequence: CDR1 SGHRS, CDR2 YFSETQ. The CDR3 loop reads CASTSSANEQFF. The CDR3 DNA reads TGCGCCAGCACCTCGTCTGCCAATGAGCAGTTCTTC.

This clonotype appeared many times. The chain carries TRBV7-8 and TRBJ1-5; D unresolved. The CDR3 runs 14 residues. V lost 1 base and J lost 6, with 10 bases in between. The germline V gene has CDR1 SGHVS and CDR2 FQNEAQ. The CDR3 nucleotides are TGTGCCAGCAGCTTAGTTGGCCCCGGTCAGCCCCAGCATTTT. Encoded protein: CASSLVGPGQPQHF.

In its sample, this clonotype was seen once. Here the CDR3 reads CASSPTGAEETQYF. For the CDR3, the DNA is TGTGCCAGCAGCCCCACAGGGGCGGAAGAGACCCAGTACTTC. V gene TRBV7-9 combines with J gene TRBJ2-5; 7 nucleotides align to TRBD1. In germline, CDR1 is SEHNR, CDR2 FQNEAQ (reference sequence). The CDR3 sequence is 14 residues long. J was trimmed by 3 bases and V by 5 bases; bases with no gene match: 6. The full variable domain, in which reference TRBV7-9 and TRBJ2-5 provide the parts outside the CDR3, is DTGVSQNPRHKITKRGQNVTFRCDPISEHNRLYWYRQTLGQGPEFLTYFQNEAQLEKSRLLSDRFSAERPKGSFSTLEIQRTEQGDSAMYLCASSPTGAEETQYFGPGTRLLVL.

This clonotype was seen a handful of times. The V call is TRBV7-2, the J call TRBJ2-5; 8 nucleotides align to TRBD1. This CDR3 is built from 16 residues. Per the germline V gene, CDR1 is SGHTA and CDR2 is FQGNSA. The V gene end was trimmed by 4 bases and the J gene end by 4 bases; junction bases not matched to a gene: 11. CDR3: CASSSRSRQGAETQYF. The CDR3 bases are TGTGCCAGCAGCTCCCGAAGCCGGCAGGGGGCAGAGACCCAGTACTTC.

The V gene is TRBV7-2, the J gene TRBJ2-3, with D perhaps matching TRBD2 (6 bases). Germline V gene data show CDR1 as SGHTA and CDR2 as FQGNSA. The CDR3 consists of 16 residues. Trimming pared 1 base from V and 1 base from J, leaving 12 bases between. The CDR3 region has the DNA TGTGCCAGCAGCTTAGGGCGGGGTCGTGGCACAGATACGCAGTATTTT. It is translated as CASSLGRGRGTDTQYF.

This clonotype was found many times. The V call is TRBV12-3 or TRBV12-4, the J call TRBJ2-3; 9 bases match TRBD2. V lost 5 bases, J lost 0 bases, and 12 bases stayed unmatched. The CDR3 sequence is 18 residues long. As DNA, the CDR3 is TGTGCCAGCAGTCCCAATAGCGGGAGAACGACTAGCACAGATACGCAGTATTTT. Protein product: CASSPNSGRTTSTDTQYF.

As to this clonotype: One end of the junction does not line up with germline, which may come from a read error. The V and J genes are TRBV20-1 and TRBJ2-2; 7 bases match TRBD1. The CDR3 is 17 amino acids. Germline CDR1 DFQATT, CDR2 SNEGSKA (reference sequence). The CDR3 DNA follows: TGCTGTGCTAGAGATCCCGCCAAGGGGGCTGGCACCGGGGAGCTGTTTTTT. Encoded protein: CCARDPAKGAGTGELFF.

The chain links TRBV6-5 to TRBJ2-1, with D unclear. This CDR3 contains 15 residues. The V end was cut by 4 bases, the J end by 2 bases, with 12 bases between. From germline, CDR1 is MNHEY and CDR2 SVGAGI. CDR3 in amino acids: CASSSRLGAYNEQFF. The CDR3 DNA is TGTGCCAGCAGTTCAAGACTCGGCGCCTACAATGAGCAGTTCTTC.

The chain combines TRBV5-4 with TRBJ2-2; 9 nucleotides align to TRBD1. Germline V gene lookup returns CDR1 SGHNT and CDR2 YYREEE (reference sequence). Unmatched junction bases numbered 8, after V lost 4 bases and J lost 4 bases. CDR3 length: 16 residues. CDR3 loop: CASSKNRGPGTGELFF. For the CDR3, the DNA is TGTGCCAGCAGCAAAAACAGGGGGCCGGGCACCGGGGAGCTGTTTTTT.

The chain is built from TRBV30 and TRBJ1-5; D is ambiguous. Germline-derived CDR1 and CDR2 are GTSNPN and SVGIG (reference sequence). Trimming pared 1 base from V and 7 bases from J, leaving 8 bases between. The CDR3 is 12 amino acids. The CDR3 nucleotides read TGTGCCTGGAGTGGGGGAAACCAGCCCCAGCATTTT. Protein sequence: CAWSGGNQPQHF.

V and J are TRBV4-1 and TRBJ2-1; D not resolved. With 2 bases removed from V and 7 bases from J, the gap between germline ends came to 21 bases. CDR3 length: 17 residues. Germline lookup yields CDR1 MGHRA and CDR2 YSYEKL. As DNA, the CDR3 is TGCGCCAGCAGCCAATGGTCGGCGGCCACGGGTAAAAATGAGCAGTTCTTC. Translating it yields CASSQWSAATGKNEQFF.

Ten or more counts support this clonotype. The V and J genes are TRBV24-1 and TRBJ2-3; TRBD2 agrees at 12 bases. Germline assignment: CDR1 KGHDR and CDR2 SFDVKD. V dropped 3 bases and J dropped 2; count of bases not matched to a gene: 5. The CDR3 covers 17 residues. CDR3 amino acids: CATSDPWTSGATDTQYF. The CDR3 DNA follows: TGTGCCACCAGTGATCCGTGGACTAGCGGGGCCACAGATACGCAGTATTTT.

The rearrangement joins TRBV20-1 to TRBJ2-1; 7 nucleotides align to TRBD2. The CDR3 runs 16 residues. Germline V CDR1 and CDR2: DFQATT, SNEGSKA (reference sequence). In nucleotides, the CDR3 is TGCAGCTTGAGGTCGAGAACCGGGACTAACTACAATGAGCAGTTCTTC. Translated: CSLRSRTGTNYNEQFF.

The genes are TRBV24-1 and TRBJ2-3, with TRBD1 identical over 7 bases. Unmatched junction bases numbered 4, after V lost 7 bases and J lost 7 bases. This CDR3 spans 12 amino acids. Germline V gene lookup returns CDR1 KGHDR and CDR2 SFDVKD. The CDR3: CATRGTDHTQYF. The DNA for the CDR3 is TGTGCCACCAGGGGGACAGATCATACGCAGTATTTT.

This clonotype was detected a few times. The genes are TRBV7-6 and TRBJ2-7; 7 nucleotides match TRBD2. The V gene's germline CDR1 is SGHVS and CDR2 FNYEAQ. J was trimmed by 5 bases and V by 5 bases; bases with no gene match: 15. The CDR3 has 16 residues. The chain's CDR3 is CASSIKREQIPHEQYF. DNA of the CDR3: TGTGCCAGCAGCATCAAGCGGGAACAGATCCCCCACGAGCAGTACTTC.

The V and J genes are TRBV28 and TRBJ2-7; D gene unclear. The CDR3 length is 12 residues. From germline, CDR1 is MDHEN and CDR2 SYDVKM. V lost 1 base and J 6 bases, leaving 7 bases between the germline ends. The CDR3 bases are TGTGCCAGCAGTTTATCAAGTGGCGAGCAGTACTTC. Protein: CASSLSSGEQYF.

The J gene is TRBJ2-5, the V gene TRBV5-5; 7 bases map to TRBD1. The ends lost 3 bases at V and 5 bases at J; junction bases unmatched: 13. Germline lookup yields CDR1 SGHKS and CDR2 YYEKEE (reference sequence). CDR3 size: 16 residues. CDR3 in DNA: TGTGCCAGCAGCTCGCCGGGACAGTTAAGTTTTGAGACCCAGTACTTC. It encodes CASSSPGQLSFETQYF.

This clonotype was seen a handful of times. The chain has TRBV20-1 and TRBJ2-1; no firm D call. Looked up from germline, CDR1 is DFQATT and CDR2 is SNEGSKA (reference sequence). Trimming left V 0 bases short and J 7 bases short, with 13 bases between. The CDR3 runs 14 residues. The CDR3 region has the DNA TGCAGTGCTAGAGAGTCGGCCAGGACGAATGAGCAGTTCTTC. Its translation is CSARESARTNEQFF.

This clonotype turned up a few times. V is TRBV29-1 and J is TRBJ2-7; either TRBD1 or TRBD2 may fit D (5 bases each). The CDR3 consists of 12 residues. In germline, CDR1 is SQVTM, CDR2 ANQGSEA. V lost 1 base and J lost 7, with 11 bases in between. The CDR3 DNA reads as TGCAGCGTTGAAGTCGGGACGAGTGAGCAGTACTTC. Its translation is CSVEVGTSEQYF.

The table lists this clonotype with many counts. The chain is built from TRBV20-1 and TRBJ2-4, with 7 bases aligning to TRBD2. Losses at the gene ends were 5 bases for V and 14 bases for J; bases not matched to a gene: 9. The CDR3 runs to 11 residues. The germline V gene encodes CDR1 DFQATT and CDR2 SNEGSKA (reference sequence). The CDR3 DNA is TGCAGTGCTGACTGGGAGGGCGCGAAGTACTTC. It specifies CSADWEGAKYF.

This rearrangement joins TRBV29-1 to TRBJ2-5; D might be TRBD2 (5 bases). CDR1 and CDR2 from the germline V gene are SQVTM and ANQGSEA. Trimming shortened V by 1 base and J by 4 bases, and 19 bases separated the two germline ends. The CDR3 is made up of 16 amino acids. The CDR3 loop reads CSVEAGKMVDPETQYF. CDR3 DNA sequence: TGCAGCGTTGAAGCGGGGAAAATGGTTGATCCAGAGACCCAGTACTTC.

This clonotype appeared a few times. CDR3 bases: TGTGCCAGCAGCTCCCCAGAGGGGCGAAACACTCGCTACGAGCAGTACTTC. Amino acids: CASSSPEGRNTRYEQYF. The chain couples TRBV7-2 to TRBJ2-7; D may match TRBD1 or TRBD2 (5 bases each). The CDR3 runs to 17 residues. Per germline, CDR1 SGHTA and CDR2 FQGNSA. V dropped 4 bases and J dropped 3 bases, with 22 bases sitting between them.